The present TCR beta chain was sequenced within a study of beta chain features in type 1 diabetes. Study-level results: Insertions at VDJ junctions were less frequent in type 1 diabetes patients. These patients also deleted more nucleotides at the same junctions. It was among patients, rather than healthy donors, that naive, central memory and Treg TCRB repertoires appeared more similar.

The junction had 7 bases not matched to a gene; V was cut back by 0 bases and J by 3 bases. This CDR3 has 16 amino acids. Germline V gene sequence: CDR1 SGDLS, CDR2 YYNGEE. The sequenced template was cDNA made from the entire isolated RNA. Roughly 3.6 million reads, on average, came from each naive, central memory and regulatory T cell sample. Sequencing was performed with immunoSEQ multiplex PCR; in TCRdb, only in-frame clones are kept and a portion is missing. The sample has under 900,000 clones; roughly a sixth are singletons. Concerning this clone: The antigen is unknown.

Material for sequencing was naive CD4+ T cells from blood. This chain uses TRBV9 with TRBJ2-5, with 8 bases aligning to TRBD2. The receptor comes from a woman between 18 and 30 years old in good health. The chain's CDR3 is CASSVDEAGVKETQYF. CDR3 DNA: TGTGCCAGCAGCGTAGACGAAGCGGGAGTCAAAGAGACCCAGTACTTC.